The 9 T cell receptor beta chains reported below all come from one sample, sequenced in a study of shared clonotypes between healthy human individuals. Naive CD8 cells comprised CD45RO-negative, CCR7-positively selected cells, excluding terminally differentiated effector memory CD45RA+ cells. TCRdb keeps only in-frame clones here, not all; method: immunoSEQ multiplex PCR. The sample contains around 2,000,000 clones, roughly 94% of which appear only once. Source material: naive CD8+ T cells sorted from blood. The receptors shown here come from a man between 18 and 29 years old in good health.

A remark on this clone: Germline is not matched at one junction end, which may reflect a read error. The chain combines TRBV4-3 with TRBJ1-1, with D uncertain. Germline V gives CDR1 LGHNA, CDR2 YSLEER. The CDR3 spans 13 residues. The CDR3 nucleotides are TGCGCCAGCACCCAAGCGGTAGGGACTGAAGCTTTCTTT. This translates into CASTQAVGTEAFF.

CDR3 in DNA: TGTGCCAGCAGCTTGTTTCAGGGAGGATCCTACGAGCAGTACTTC. Translated, it gives CASSLFQGGSYEQYF. This rearrangement joins TRBV5-4 to TRBJ2-7; tentatively, D is TRBD2 (6 bases). Germline lookup yields CDR1 SGHNT and CDR2 YYREEE (reference sequence). This CDR3 is 15 amino acids long. The germline V and J ends were trimmed by 1 base and 1 base, with 12 bases remaining between them. Using reference TRBV5-4 and TRBJ2-7 for the parts outside the CDR3, the full variable domain is ETGVTQSPTHLIKTRGQQVTLRCSSQSGHNTVSWYQQALGQGPQFIFQYYREEENGRGNFPPRFSGLQFPNYSSELNVNALELDDSALYLCASSLFQGGSYEQYFGPGTRLTVT.

The CDR3 bases are TGTGCCAGCAGCCCGTTTGGAGTCTTAAACCAAGAGACCCAGTACTTC. Its translation is CASSPFGVLNQETQYF. This chain joins TRBV7-6 and TRBJ2-5; D call uncertain. In germline, CDR1 is SGHVS, CDR2 FNYEAQ. The CDR3 contains 16 residues. Trimming stripped 5 bases from V and 0 bases from J, with 16 bases between.

This sequence joins TRBV27 and TRBJ1-2; no reliable D call. Germline CDR1 is MNHEY and CDR2 is SMNVEV (reference sequence). Trimming cost V 5 bases and J 6 bases, with 16 bases left between them. The CDR3 is 14 residues long. CDR3 nucleotide sequence: TGTGCCAGCAGTCCCAGCGGAGGGTTCGATGGCTACACCTTC. Its protein product is CASSPSGGFDGYTF.

J is TRBJ1-6 and V is TRBV5-8; unclear D gene. V lost 3 bases and J 9 bases, leaving 10 bases between the germline ends. The germline gives CDR1 SGHTS, CDR2 YDEGEE. The length of the CDR3 is 13 residues. CDR3 nucleotides: TGTGCCAGCAGCTATAGAGAGGGTTCACCCCTCCACTTT. Translation: CASSYREGSPLHF.

To note about this clone: Additional DNA sequences in this sample encode the identical CDR3. The chain employs TRBV7-9 and TRBJ2-7; D might be TRBD1 (6 bases). There are 12 residues in the CDR3. V shed 4 bases and J shed 4 bases, with 8 bases lying between them. Germline V gene data show CDR1 as SEHNR and CDR2 as FQNEAQ (reference sequence). The CDR3 loop reads CASSSGTYEQYF. CDR3 sequence (DNA): TGTGCCAGCAGCTCCGGGACATACGAGCAGTACTTC.

This chain joins TRBV11-3 and TRBJ2-1, with D possibly TRBD1 on 5 matching bases. The germline gives CDR1 SGHNT, CDR2 YENEEA. The CDR3 length is 13 residues. The V gene lost 1 base and the J gene lost 9 bases, with 10 bases spanning the gap. The CDR3 spells CASSLVLGVEQFF. As DNA, the CDR3 is TGTGCCAGCAGCTTAGTTTTAGGGGTTGAGCAGTTCTTC.

This chain uses TRBV11-2 with TRBJ2-1; D not certain. Germline values: CDR1 SGHAT, CDR2 FQNNGV. The length of the CDR3 is 15 residues. V was shortened by 1 base and J by 4 bases, with 11 bases between the two germline ends. The CDR3 bases are TGTGCCAGCAGCTTAGGCTCCACCTCTTACAATGAGCAGTTCTTC. Amino acid sequence: CASSLGSTSYNEQFF. The full variable domain, in which reference TRBV11-2 and TRBJ2-1 provide the parts outside the CDR3, is EAGVAQSPRYKIIEKRQSVAFWCNPISGHATLYWYQQILGQGPKLLIQFQNNGVVDDSQLPKDRFSAERLKGVDSTLKIQPAKLEDSAVYLCASSLGSTSYNEQFFGPGTRLTVL.

The V gene is TRBV7-9, the J gene TRBJ2-2; no firm D call. Per the germline V gene, CDR1 is SEHNR and CDR2 is FQNEAQ (reference sequence). V dropped 2 bases and J dropped 5 bases, with 12 bases sitting between them. The CDR3 covers 15 residues. CDR3 in amino acids: CASSLLETLTGELFF. Written as DNA, the CDR3 is TGTGCCAGCAGCTTATTGGAGACGTTAACCGGGGAGCTGTTTTTT.